The clone carrying this T cell receptor (beta chain) was counted only a few times. V lost 5 bases and J lost 5, with 18 bases in between. Germline values: CDR1 MRHNA, CDR2 SNTAGT. The CDR3 has 15 amino acids. This entry is derived from a study of identical twins. A single record per CDR3 protein comes from TCRdb applying MiXCR to the 5' RACE reads. The profile shows 450,000 or so distinct CDR3 sequences, approximately 24% of them singletons. The same sample was also studied in work on T cells expressing NK-cell markers.

The sequence was obtained from a woman under 30 in good health. Sequencing was performed on CD4+ T cells sorted from blood. The chain recombines TRBV6-4 with TRBJ2-5; weak D call: TRBD1 (6 bases). The DNA of the CDR3 is TGTGCCAGCAGTCTCTCGGTGGGGGCCGGGGAGACCCAGTACTTC. Encoded protein: CASSLSVGAGETQYF.